This TCR beta chain was sequenced during a study of blood T cells in healthy people across ages. Notes on this clonotype: What it binds is unknown.

PCR was performed a second time for about 7 to 12 cycles using a sample-barcoded 5' primer and a J-beta primer mix. Each cDNA molecule received a tag from a template-switch adaptor that had 12 random nucleotides. No fewer than 3 million CDR3-containing paired-end reads came from each sample. TCRdb analysed the 5' RACE reads with MiXCR anew, one entry per CDR3 protein. The repertoire holds around 690,000 distinct CDR3 sequences, with about 53% as singletons. Whole-study findings and limits: PBMCs went unsorted, and a conclusive naive versus antigen-experienced comparison was therefore prevented.

The sequencing sample was made of blood. The TCR comes from a man aged 55 to 70 in good health.

The CDR3 loop is CASSQRDRGTGELFF. As DNA, the CDR3 is TGTGCCAGCAGCCAAAGAGACAGGGGCACCGGGGAGCTGTTTTTT. V and J are TRBV14 and TRBJ2-2, with 8 bases matching TRBD1. Germline loops: CDR1 SGHDN, CDR2 FVKESK. With 2 bases clipped from V and 4 bases from J, the junction kept 3 bases outside the gene matches. This CDR3 spans 15 amino acids.